These T cell receptor beta chains were read from a single sample in a study of T cells in localized non-small cell lung cancer. Data came from immunoSEQ multiplex PCR; TCRdb stores just in-frame clones and leaves some out. Among approximately 23,000 clones listed, approximately 91% were seen once. Sample: peripheral blood, taken before any cancer treatment. All receptors derive from a male donor aged 60 or over with stage I lung adenocarcinoma. Each CDR3 is given with its conserved first and last residue. A D gene is named only where the DNA matches it firmly. Expanded clones get a size class; other rows say once, few or many, or leave the size out.

J gene	V gene	clone size	D gene	CDR3 protein	CDR3 DNA
TRBJ1-5	TRBV9	NA	NA	CASSPGTETGPQHF	TGTGCCAGCAGCCCTGGGACGGAGACAGGGCCCCAGCATTTT
TRBJ1-2	TRBV5-6	NA	TRBD1	CASSLETGDYGYTF	TGTGCCAGCAGCTTAGAAACAGGGGACTATGGCTACACCTTC
TRBJ2-3	TRBV28	NA	TRBD2	CASSFGLAGYTDTQYF	TGTGCCAGCAGCTTCGGACTAGCGGGATACACAGATACGCAGTATTTT
TRBJ2-5	TRBV6-1	NA	TRBD2	CASRPSGVQETQYF	TGTGCCAGCAGACCCAGCGGGGTACAAGAGACCCAGTACTTC
TRBJ1-2	TRBV7-8	NA	TRBD1	CASSLAGQGAVYGYTF	TGTGCCAGCAGCTTAGCGGGACAGGGGGCAGTCTATGGCTACACCTTC
TRBJ2-3	TRBV27	few	NA	CASSPGADTSTDTQYF	TGTGCCAGCAGTCCCGGGGCCGATACTAGCACAGATACGCAGTATTTT
TRBJ2-1	TRBV4-3	NA	NA	CASSQEAWGEQFF	TGCGCCAGCAGCCAAGAGGCTTGGGGTGAGCAGTTCTTC
TRBJ1-2	TRBV19	NA	NA	CASTAGRLYGYTF	TGTGCCAGTACTGCCGGCAGACTCTATGGCTACACCTTC
TRBJ1-2	TRBV9	medium-sized	NA	CASSTGGYYGYTF	TGTGCCAGCAGCACCGGGGGCTACTATGGCTACACCTTC
TRBJ2-1	TRBV18	NA	NA	CASSPSGFSYNEQFF	TGTGCCAGCTCACCATCGGGGTTTTCCTACAATGAGCAGTTCTTC
TRBJ1-5	TRBV30	NA	NA	CAWSADSNQPQHF	TGTGCCTGGAGTGCGGACAGCAATCAGCCCCAGCATTTT
TRBJ1-4	TRBV7-9	NA	NA	CASSPEVREREKLFF	TGTGCCAGCAGCCCAGAGGTCAGGGAGCGCGAAAAACTGTTTTTT
TRBJ2-7	TRBV7-2	NA	TRBD2	CASSPNGGRDPPYEQYF	TGTGCCAGCAGTCCAAACGGCGGGAGAGACCCTCCCTACGAGCAGTACTTC
TRBJ2-7	TRBV10-1	NA	NA	CASSLSYSPPYEQYF	TGCGCCAGCAGCCTTTCCTATAGTCCCCCCTACGAGCAGTACTTC
TRBJ1-5	TRBV15	NA	NA	CATSRGGDNNQPQHF	TGTGCCACCAGCAGAGGAGGGGACAACAATCAGCCCCAGCATTTT
TRBJ2-1	TRBV5-1	once	TRBD2	CASSLASSGEGGKNEQFF	TGCGCCAGCAGCTTAGCCTCTAGCGGGGAGGGGGGTAAGAATGAGCAGTTCTTC
TRBJ2-7	TRBV5-1	NA	TRBD1	CASSPGQVATIEQYF	TGCGCCAGCAGCCCGGGACAGGTGGCCACTATCGAGCAGTACTTC
TRBJ2-1	TRBV28	few	NA	CASSLPGSSYNEQFF	TGTGCCAGCAGTTTACCGGGGAGCTCCTACAATGAGCAGTTCTTC
TRBJ1-5	TRBV28	NA	NA	CASRTSRSYSNQPQHF	TGTGCCAGCAGAACCTCCAGGAGCTATAGCAATCAGCCCCAGCATTTT
TRBJ2-5	TRBV6-1	NA	NA	CASKEGTLETQYF	TGTGCCAGCAAGGAAGGAACTTTAGAGACCCAGTACTTC
TRBJ1-5	TRBV28	NA	NA	CASTRPGGRGNQPQHF	TGTGCCAGCACCCGACCGGGGGGCCGCGGCAATCAGCCCCAGCATTTT
TRBJ2-1	TRBV28	NA	NA	CASSSAGLNEQFF	TGTGCCAGCAGTTCGGCAGGGCTAAATGAGCAGTTCTTC
TRBJ1-1	TRBV6-5	NA	NA	CACRAYTKGTEAFF	TGTGCTTGCAGGGCGTATACAAAGGGTACTGAAGCTTTCTTT
TRBJ2-5	TRBV28	NA	TRBD1	CASSRQGVPQETQYF	TGTGCCAGCAGTCGACAGGGGGTCCCCCAAGAGACCCAGTACTTC
TRBJ2-3	TRBV9	NA	TRBD2	CASSPPGLAGGRYTQYF	TGTGCCAGCAGCCCTCCAGGACTAGCGGGAGGGCGGTATACGCAGTATTTT
TRBJ1-5	TRBV12-5	once	NA	CASGYTLAGDRGARQPQHF	TGTGCTAGTGGTTATACTCTCGCTGGGGATCGTGGGGCCAGACAGCCCCAGCATTTT
TRBJ1-2	TRBV29-1	NA	NA	CSVPEVRGGYTF	TGCAGCGTCCCGGAGGTCAGGGGAGGCTACACCTTC
TRBJ2-5	TRBV11-3	once	NA	CASSLAAGIQETQYF	TGTGCCAGCAGCTTAGCGGCCGGAATACAAGAGACCCAGTACTTC
TRBJ2-5	TRBV19	NA	NA	CASRLQGGGKETQYF	TGTGCCAGTAGGCTACAGGGAGGGGGAAAAGAGACCCAGTACTTC
TRBJ2-6	TRBV5-6	NA	NA	CASSQRGLSGANVLTF	TGTGCCAGCAGCCAGAGAGGGTTATCTGGGGCCAACGTCCTGACTTTC
TRBJ2-7	TRBV15	NA	NA	CATSRVGRGLEQYF	TGTGCCACCAGCAGAGTTGGACGGGGGCTCGAGCAGTACTTC
TRBJ2-7	TRBV7-2	few	NA	CASSLGVASSYEQYF	TGTGCCAGCAGCTTGGGGGTCGCTAGCTCCTACGAGCAGTACTTC
TRBJ1-4	TRBV2	NA	NA	CASSGSGDEKLFF	TGTGCCAGCAGTGGTTCAGGGGACGAAAAACTGTTTTTT
TRBJ2-3	TRBV9	NA	NA	CASSWTPEDTQYF	TGTGCCAGCAGCTGGACCCCTGAAGATACGCAGTATTTT
TRBJ1-1	TRBV6-6	NA	NA	CASSYGGDTEAFF	TGTGCCAGCAGTTACGGGGGAGACACTGAAGCTTTCTTT
TRBJ2-7	TRBV7-6	NA	TRBD2	CASSTTSGPPLEQYF	TGTGCCAGCAGCACAACTAGCGGCCCGCCTCTCGAGCAGTACTTC
TRBJ2-5	TRBV4-2	NA	TRBD2	CASSQGGTSGGGETQYF	TGTGCCAGCAGCCAAGGGGGGACTAGCGGGGGTGGAGAGACCCAGTACTTC
TRBJ2-7	TRBV7-2	NA	NA	CASSLFQGAREQYF	TGTGCCAGCAGCTTATTCCAGGGTGCGCGCGAGCAGTACTTC
TRBJ1-2	TRBV19	NA	TRBD1	CASSIPPDRVGYGYTF	TGTGCCAGTAGTATACCCCCGGACAGGGTCGGCTATGGCTACACCTTC